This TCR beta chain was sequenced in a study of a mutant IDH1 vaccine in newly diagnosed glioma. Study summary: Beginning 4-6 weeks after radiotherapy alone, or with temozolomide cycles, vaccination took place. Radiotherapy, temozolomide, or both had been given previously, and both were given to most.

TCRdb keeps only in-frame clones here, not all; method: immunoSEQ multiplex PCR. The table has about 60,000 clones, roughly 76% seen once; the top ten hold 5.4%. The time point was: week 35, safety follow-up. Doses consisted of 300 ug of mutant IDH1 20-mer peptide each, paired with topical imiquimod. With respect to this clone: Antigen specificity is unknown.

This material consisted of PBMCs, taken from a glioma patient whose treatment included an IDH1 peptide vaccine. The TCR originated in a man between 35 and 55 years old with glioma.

DNA for the CDR3: TGTGCCAGTAGTATGGAGGGACTAGCCTACGAGCAGTACTTC. It codes for CASSMEGLAYEQYF. The chain combines TRBV19 with TRBJ2-7; 8 bases agree with TRBD2. The junction had 3 bases not matched to a gene; V was cut back by 3 bases and J by 2 bases. Germline V CDR1 and CDR2: LNHDA, SQIVND (reference sequence). This CDR3 spans 14 amino acids.